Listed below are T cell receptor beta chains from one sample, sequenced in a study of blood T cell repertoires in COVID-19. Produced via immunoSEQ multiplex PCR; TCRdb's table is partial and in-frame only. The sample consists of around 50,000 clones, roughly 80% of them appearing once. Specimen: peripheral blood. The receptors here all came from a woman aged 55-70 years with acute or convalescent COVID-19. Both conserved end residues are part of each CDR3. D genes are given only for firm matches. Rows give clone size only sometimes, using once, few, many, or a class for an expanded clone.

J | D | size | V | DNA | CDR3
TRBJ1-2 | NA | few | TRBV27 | TGTGCCAGCAGGAACTCAGGGGCCTCTAGTGGCTACACCTTC | CASRNSGASSGYTF
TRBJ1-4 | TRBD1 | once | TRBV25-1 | TGTGCCAGCAGTGACCCGGGACAGGCCGGGGGGCGAAAACTGTTTTTT | CASSDPGQAGGRKLFF
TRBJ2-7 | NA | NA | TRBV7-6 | TGTGCCAGCAGCTTAAAACAGCGAGAGGGCGAGCAGTACTTC | CASSLKQREGEQYF
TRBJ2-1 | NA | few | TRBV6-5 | TGTGCCAGCAGTTATGGAGGGGGCGGTTTACGTGAGCAGTTCTTC | CASSYGGGGLREQFF
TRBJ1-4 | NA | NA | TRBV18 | TGTGCCAGCTCACCACAGCCAGGGCTGGATGAAAAACTGTTTTTT | CASSPQPGLDEKLFF
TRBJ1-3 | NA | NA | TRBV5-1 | TGCGCCAGCAGCTTGGACATAGGAAACACCATATATTTT | CASSLDIGNTIYF
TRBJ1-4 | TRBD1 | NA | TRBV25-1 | TGTGCCAGCTCGGACAGGGGGCTAGAAAAACTGTTTTTT | CASSDRGLEKLFF
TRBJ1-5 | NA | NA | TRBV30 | TGTGCCTGGAGCGTGGAGGGCGGTCAGCCCCAGCATTTT | CAWSVEGGQPQHF
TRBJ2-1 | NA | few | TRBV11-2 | TGTGCCAGCAGCTCCTCCGGATTGCGGGTTAGCTCCTACAATGAGCAGTTCTTC | CASSSSGLRVSSYNEQFF
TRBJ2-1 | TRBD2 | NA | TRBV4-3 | TGCGCCAGCAGCCAAGCGTACGCGGGGGGGCCGAATGAGCAGTTCTTC | CASSQAYAGGPNEQFF
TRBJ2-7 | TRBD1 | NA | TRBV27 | TGTGCCAGCAGCTCGGGGACAGTGACCTACGAGCAGTACTTC | CASSSGTVTYEQYF
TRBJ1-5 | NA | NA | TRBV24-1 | TGTGCCACCAGTGAGTATAGCAATCAGCCCCAGCATTTT | CATSEYSNQPQHF
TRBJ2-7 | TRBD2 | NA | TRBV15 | TGTGCCACCAGCAGAGACATAGCGGGGGGGCGCGAGCAGTACTTC | CATSRDIAGGREQYF
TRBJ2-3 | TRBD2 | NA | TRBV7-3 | TGTGCCAGCAGCGAGACTAGCGGATCAGATACGCAGTATTTT | CASSETSGSDTQYF
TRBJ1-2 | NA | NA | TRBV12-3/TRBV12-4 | TGTGCCAGCAGTGGGCGGGGCGGCTACACCTTC | CASSGRGGYTF
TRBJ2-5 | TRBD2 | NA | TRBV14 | TGTGCCAGCAGCCAAGATTTTGGGACTAGCGGGGTGGAGACCCAGTACTTC | CASSQDFGTSGVETQYF
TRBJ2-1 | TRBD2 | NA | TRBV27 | TGTGCCAGCGGACGGGGGGATTACAATGAGCAGTTCTTC | CASGRGDYNEQFF
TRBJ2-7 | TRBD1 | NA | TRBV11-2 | TGTGCCAGCAGCTTAGGGACAGGGGATTCCTACGAGCAGTACTTC | CASSLGTGDSYEQYF
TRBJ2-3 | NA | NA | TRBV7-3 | TGTGCCAGCAGCTTAAAGGGCGGGGCAGATACGCAGTATTTT | CASSLKGGADTQYF
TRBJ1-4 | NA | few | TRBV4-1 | TGCGCCAGCAGCCAAGTTCTCCAGGCAACTAATGAAAAACTGTTTTTT | CASSQVLQATNEKLFF
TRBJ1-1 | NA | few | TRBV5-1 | TGCGCCAGCAGCTTGGCCTTGGGAGTCATGAACACTGAAGCTTTCTTT | CASSLALGVMNTEAFF
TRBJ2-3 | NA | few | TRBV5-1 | TGCGCCAGCAGCTCAAGGAGCGGCACAGATACGCAGTATTTT | CASSSRSGTDTQYF
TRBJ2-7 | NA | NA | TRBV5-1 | TGCGCCAGCAGCTTGATGAGTGGTTGGGAGGTCTACGAGCAGTACTTC | CASSLMSGWEVYEQYF
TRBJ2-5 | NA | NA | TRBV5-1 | TGCGCCAGCAGCACGGGAGAGACCCAGTACTTC | CASSTGETQYF
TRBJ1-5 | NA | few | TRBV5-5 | TGTGCCAGCAGATTAACCTCCGGTGATCAGCCCCAGCATTTT | CASRLTSGDQPQHF
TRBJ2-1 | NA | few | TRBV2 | TGTGCCAGCAAGACTACCCTGGACAGCAATGAGCAGTTCTTC | CASKTTLDSNEQFF
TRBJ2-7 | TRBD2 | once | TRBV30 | TGTGCCTGGAGTGATGGACTAGCGGATTACGAGCAGTACTTC | CAWSDGLADYEQYF
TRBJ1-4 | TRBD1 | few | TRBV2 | TGTGCCAGCAGCAAAGACAGGGGGCACGAAAAACTGTTTTTT | CASSKDRGHEKLFF
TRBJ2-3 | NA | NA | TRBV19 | TGTGCCAGTAGTAGGACATCTAATACGCAGTATTTT | CASSRTSNTQYF
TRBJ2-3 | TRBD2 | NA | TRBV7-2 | TGTGCCAGCAGCTTAACTAGCGGAAGCACAGATACGCAGTATTTT | CASSLTSGSTDTQYF
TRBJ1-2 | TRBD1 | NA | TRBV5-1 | TGCGCCAGCAGCTTGGGACCAGGGGGAGAAGGCTACACCTTC | CASSLGPGGEGYTF
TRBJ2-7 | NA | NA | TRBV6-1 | TGTGCCAGCAGTGAGGTCAGGGAATCCTACGAGCAGTACTTC | CASSEVRESYEQYF
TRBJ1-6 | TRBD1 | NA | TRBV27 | TGTGCCAGCAGTTCAAGACAGGGTTTAAATTCACCCCTCCACTTT | CASSSRQGLNSPLHF
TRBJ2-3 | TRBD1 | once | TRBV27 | TGTGCCAGCAGTTTAGGACAGGGTAACACAGATACGCAGTATTTT | CASSLGQGNTDTQYF
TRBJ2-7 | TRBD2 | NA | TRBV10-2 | TGCGCCAGCAGTGAGTCGACTGAGTTAGCCGGGGGGTACGAGCAGTACTTC | CASSESTELAGGYEQYF
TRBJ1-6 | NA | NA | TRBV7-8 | TGTGCCAGCAGCTTAGATAGGGGTGGTAATTCACCCCTCCACTTT | CASSLDRGGNSPLHF
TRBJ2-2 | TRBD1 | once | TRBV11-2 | TGTGCCAGCAGCTCAACAGGGGCTGCTGACGGGGAGCTGTTTTTT | CASSSTGAADGELFF
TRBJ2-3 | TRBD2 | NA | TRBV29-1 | TGCAGCGTAGATAGCGGGGCCACAGATACGCAGTATTTT | CSVDSGATDTQYF
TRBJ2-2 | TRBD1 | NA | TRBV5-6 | TGTGCCAGCAGCTTGGATAGGGGGCGAGGGGAGCTGTTTTTT | CASSLDRGRGELFF
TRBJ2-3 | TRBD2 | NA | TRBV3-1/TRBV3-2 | TGTGCCAGCAGCCAAGACTTTAGGACTAGCGGGAGGGCGGGGTTCGATACGCAGTATTTT | CASSQDFRTSGRAGFDTQYF
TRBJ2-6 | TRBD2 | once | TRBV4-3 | TGCGCCAGCAGCCATCAGATACTAGCGGGGGGCTCTGGGGCCAACGTCCTGACTTTC | CASSHQILAGGSGANVLTF
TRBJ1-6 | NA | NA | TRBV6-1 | TGTGCCAGCAGTGAAGTCAACAGCTATAATTCACCCCTCCACTTT | CASSEVNSYNSPLHF
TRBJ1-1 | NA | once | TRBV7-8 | TGTGCCAGCAGCTTAGGAGGACAGAACACTGAAGCTTTCTTT | CASSLGGQNTEAFF
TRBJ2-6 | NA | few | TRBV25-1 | TGTGCCACTCAGGAAGTTGGGGCCAACGTCCTGACTTTC | CATQEVGANVLTF
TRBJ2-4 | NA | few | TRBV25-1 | TGTGCCAGCAGTGAATTCGGGGTTCGAAACATTCAGTACTTC | CASSEFGVRNIQYF
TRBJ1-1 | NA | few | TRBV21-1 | TGTGCCAGCAGCAAAGCATACTGGATCGGGGACAGGGTTTTTACTGAAGCTTTCTTT | CASSKAYWIGDRVFTEAFF
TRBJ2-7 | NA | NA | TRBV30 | TGTGCCTGGAGTGGTAACGGTCCCCCCTACGAGCAGTACTTC | CAWSGNGPPYEQYF
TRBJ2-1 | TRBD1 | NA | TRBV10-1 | TGCGCCAGCAGGAAAGGAGACAGGGGGATAAATGAGCAGTTCTTC | CASRKGDRGINEQFF
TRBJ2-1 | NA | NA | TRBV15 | TGTGCCACCAGCCCCTGGGGAAAAGCGGGTCCGGGAGAAGATGAGCAGTTCTTC | CATSPWGKAGPGEDEQFF
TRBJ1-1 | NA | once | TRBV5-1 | TGCGCCAGCAGCACCGCCGACAGGCCCAGGGAAGCTTTCTTT | CASSTADRPREAFF
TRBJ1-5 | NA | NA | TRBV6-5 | TGTGCCAGCAGCCCGGGAACAGTCAATCAGCCCCAGCATTTT | CASSPGTVNQPQHF
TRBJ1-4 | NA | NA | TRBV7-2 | TGTGCCAGCAGCTTACTAGCGGGGTTTGAAAAACTGTTTTTT | CASSLLAGFEKLFF